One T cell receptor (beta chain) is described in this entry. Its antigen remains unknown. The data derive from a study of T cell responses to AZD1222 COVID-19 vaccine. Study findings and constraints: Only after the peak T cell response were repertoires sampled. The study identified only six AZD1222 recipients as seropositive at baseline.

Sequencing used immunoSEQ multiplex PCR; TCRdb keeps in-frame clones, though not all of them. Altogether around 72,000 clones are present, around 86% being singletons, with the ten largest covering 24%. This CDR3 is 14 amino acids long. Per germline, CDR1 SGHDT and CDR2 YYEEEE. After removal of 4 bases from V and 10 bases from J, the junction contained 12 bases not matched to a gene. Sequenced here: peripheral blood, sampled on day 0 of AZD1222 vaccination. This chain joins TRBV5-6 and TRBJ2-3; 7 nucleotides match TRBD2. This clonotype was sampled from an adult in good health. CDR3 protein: CASSRVGTSDPQYF. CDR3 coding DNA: TGTGCCAGCAGCAGGGTGGGTACTAGCGATCCGCAGTATTTT.